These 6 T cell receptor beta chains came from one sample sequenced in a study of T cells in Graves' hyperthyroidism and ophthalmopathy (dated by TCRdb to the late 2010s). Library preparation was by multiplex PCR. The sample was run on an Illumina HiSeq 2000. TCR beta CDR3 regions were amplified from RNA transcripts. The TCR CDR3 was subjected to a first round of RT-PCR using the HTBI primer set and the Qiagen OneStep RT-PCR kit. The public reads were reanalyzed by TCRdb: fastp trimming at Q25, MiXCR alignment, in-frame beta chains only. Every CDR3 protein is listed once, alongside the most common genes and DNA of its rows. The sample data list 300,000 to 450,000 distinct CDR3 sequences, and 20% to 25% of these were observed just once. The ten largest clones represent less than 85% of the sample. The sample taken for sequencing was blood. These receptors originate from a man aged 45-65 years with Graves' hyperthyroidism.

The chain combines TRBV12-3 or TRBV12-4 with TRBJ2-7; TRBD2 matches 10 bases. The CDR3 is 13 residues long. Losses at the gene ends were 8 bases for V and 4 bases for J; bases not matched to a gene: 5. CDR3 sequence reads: CASSGTSAYEQYF. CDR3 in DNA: TGTGCCAGCTCCGGGACTAGCGCGTACGAGCAGTACTTC.

Here the CDR3 reads CSVDGHFDNEQFF. CDR3 nucleotides: TGCAGCGTTGATGGACACTTCGACAATGAGCAGTTCTTC. The gene calls are TRBV29-1 and TRBJ2-1, with a tentative D call TRBD1 (5 bases). The CDR3 runs 13 residues. Germline values: CDR1 SQVTM, CDR2 ANQGSEA. V lost 3 bases and J lost 5, with 11 bases in between.

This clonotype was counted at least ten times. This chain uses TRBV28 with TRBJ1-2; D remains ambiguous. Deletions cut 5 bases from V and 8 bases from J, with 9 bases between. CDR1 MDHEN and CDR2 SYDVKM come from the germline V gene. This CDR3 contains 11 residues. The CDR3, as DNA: TGTGCCAGCAGTGCCATCGGGGGCTACACCTTC. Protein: CASSAIGGYTF.

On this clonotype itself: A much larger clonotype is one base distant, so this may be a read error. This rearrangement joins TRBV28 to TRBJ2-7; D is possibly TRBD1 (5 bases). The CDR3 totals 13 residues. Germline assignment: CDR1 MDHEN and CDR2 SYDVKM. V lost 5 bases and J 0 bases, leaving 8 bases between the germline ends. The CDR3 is CASSGHFSYEQYF. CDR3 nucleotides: TGTGCCAGCAGTGGACACTTCTCCTACGAGCAGTACTTC.

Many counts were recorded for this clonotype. The CDR3 coding sequence is TGTGCCAGCAGCCAACGAGCCCGGGCTTTCTTT. This translates into CASSQRARAFF. The J gene is TRBJ1-1, the V gene TRBV12-3 or TRBV12-4, with unresolved D. V was shortened by 6 bases and J by 11 bases, with 13 bases between the two germline ends. The CDR3 contains 11 residues.

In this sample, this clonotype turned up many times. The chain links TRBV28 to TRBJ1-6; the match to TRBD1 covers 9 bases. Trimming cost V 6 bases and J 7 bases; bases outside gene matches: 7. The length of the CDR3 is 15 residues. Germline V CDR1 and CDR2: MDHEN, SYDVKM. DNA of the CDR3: TGTGCCAGCAGGATAAGACAGGGGGAGAATTCACCCCTCCACTTT. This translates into CASRIRQGENSPLHF.